The rows below give T cell receptor beta chains drawn from one sample of a study of blood T cell repertoires in COVID-19. This table comes from immunoSEQ multiplex PCR, and its TCRdb copy is limited to in-frame clones, with some not included. The data contain roughly 100,000 clones, about 86% of them singletons. The sample consisted of peripheral blood. The receptors derive from a woman older than 75 with acute or convalescent COVID-19. The CDR3 runs from the conserved cysteine through the conserved F or W. The D gene is left open where the match is weak. Some rows have no size entry. The others give once, few or many, or a class for an expanded clone.

v_call	d_call	j_call	clone_size	cdr3_aa
TRBV12-5	TRBD1	TRBJ1-6	-	CASGLVRGRGDSPLHF
TRBV7-8	-	TRBJ2-2	-	CASSWELGGFGELFF
TRBV4-1	TRBD2	TRBJ2-5	-	CASSQQGLAGGRQETQYF
TRBV6-1	-	TRBJ2-2	-	CASSENQATGELFF
TRBV7-3	TRBD2	TRBJ2-1	-	CASSLIAGGLSGNEQFF
TRBV19	TRBD1	TRBJ2-3	-	CASSRRGRGDTQYF
TRBV5-5	-	TRBJ1-3	-	CASSSSARGSGNTIYF
TRBV7-6	TRBD1	TRBJ2-5	-	CASSSNAGGRGETQYF
TRBV5-1	-	TRBJ1-1	-	CASSLRAGNTEAFF
TRBV18	TRBD1	TRBJ1-4	-	CASSPRQGDAGLFF
TRBV11-2	-	TRBJ2-5	-	CASSFRLGGPQETQYF
TRBV18	-	TRBJ1-1	-	CASSQNREGGTEAFF
TRBV7-2	TRBD1	TRBJ1-3	-	CASSLRDRSRNTIYF
TRBV18	TRBD1	TRBJ2-3	-	CASSLGQGADTQYF
TRBV3-1/TRBV3-2	TRBD2	TRBJ2-4	-	CASSQEGGSNIQYF
TRBV5-1	-	TRBJ1-4	once	CASSLGRSGEKLFF
TRBV7-2	TRBD1	TRBJ2-2	-	CASSRALDRPGELFF
TRBV5-1	TRBD1	TRBJ2-7	-	CASSLPRTGKSYEQYF
TRBV7-9	TRBD1	TRBJ1-5	-	CASSNGQASYSNQPQHF
TRBV5-1	-	TRBJ1-3	-	CASRPDSSGNTIYF
TRBV12-3/TRBV12-4	-	TRBJ1-1	-	CASSKDRRTEAFF
TRBV7-2	-	TRBJ2-3	-	CASSPTTLEADTQYF
TRBV18	-	TRBJ2-2	-	CASSPPGRTGELFF
TRBV21-1	-	TRBJ1-5	-	CASSNRQEGLNQPQHF
TRBV7-8	TRBD1	TRBJ1-5	-	CATGQGTQPQHF
TRBV24-1	TRBD1	TRBJ2-7	-	CATSSGTGYEQYF
TRBV9	TRBD1	TRBJ1-4	-	CASSPDRAWGEKLFF
TRBV27	TRBD1	TRBJ1-5	-	CASRGQGLVQPQHF
TRBV13	TRBD1	TRBJ1-1	-	CASSPLGTGSTEAFF
TRBV4-1	-	TRBJ1-3	-	CASSQVQGNTIYF
TRBV5-4	-	TRBJ1-6	-	CASSLQGYNSPLHF
TRBV6-5	TRBD1	TRBJ1-4	-	CASSPQTGSNEKLFF
TRBV5-1	TRBD2	TRBJ2-5	-	CASSLARGAETQYF
TRBV5-5	TRBD1	TRBJ1-1	once	CASSTRQGVWNTEAFF
TRBV4-1	-	TRBJ2-3	once	CASSQVVGTDTQYF
TRBV11-2	-	TRBJ1-3	-	CASSLADNRNTIYF
TRBV19	TRBD1	TRBJ1-6	-	CATNSGGSNSPLHF
TRBV5-4	TRBD1	TRBJ1-2	-	CASSEAGTGGADYGYTF
TRBV2	-	TRBJ2-3	-	CASSEQWAYTDTQYF
TRBV6-1	-	TRBJ2-3	-	CASSELGKTQYF
TRBV7-9	-	TRBJ1-6	-	CASSTFRVGNSPLHF
TRBV7-9	TRBD1	TRBJ1-2	-	CASSREGQGNYGYTF
TRBV24-1	TRBD1	TRBJ2-1	-	CATSDPGQGRDEQFF
TRBV15	-	TRBJ1-4	once	CATSRDEGRGEKLFF
TRBV7-8	-	TRBJ1-6	-	CASSLGTIQGSPLHF
TRBV27	-	TRBJ1-5	-	CASSFSGANQPQHF
TRBV7-3	-	TRBJ1-6	-	CASSFTGNSPLHF
TRBV5-5	TRBD2	TRBJ2-2	-	CASSQRLSGGITGELFF
TRBV7-9	TRBD1	TRBJ1-2	-	CASSLGDSINYGYTF
TRBV5-6	-	TRBJ2-7	few	CASSLWTGSSYEQYF
TRBV15	-	TRBJ2-2	-	CATSRGDFRVGTGELFF
TRBV4-2	-	TRBJ1-4	-	CASSQAWGGSREKLFF
TRBV4-1	-	TRBJ2-7	-	CASSQDTGSLYEQYF